This TCR beta chain was observed in a study of T-cell memory formation after mild COVID-19 (dated by TCRdb to about 2021). Regarding the complete study: Most TCR sequence clusters were specific to one of the two donors. The cohort was made up of two young adult volunteers, one female and one male, who were previously healthy. Longitudinal TCRalpha and TCRbeta repertoire sequencing tracked T-cell clones expanding and contracting after mild COVID-19 in a couple of donors. The paper as a whole reports these results and caveats: From day 15 to 85, contracting clones showed balanced CD4/CD8 phenotypes, whereas a second wave of clones that expanded from day 15 to 37 leaned towards CD4+. The second-wave clones that peaked on day 37 were not confirmed to be SARS-CoV-2 specific. Contracting CD4+ clones were located mainly in the CM and EM memory subsets, whereas CD8+ clones were found to be enriched in EMRA. Only two mild cases were covered in the study, and larger cohorts including severe cases with pre-infection samples were considered necessary. The detection of some responding clones in pre-infection memory suggests that pre-existing cross-reactive memory T cells joined the SARS-CoV-2 response.

Sequencing instrument: Illumina NovaSeq 6000. TCRalpha and TCRbeta cDNA libraries were constructed by 5'RACE with constant-segment primers, with sample barcodes and unique molecular identifiers being introduced. RNA was extracted from every sample with Trizol reagent. Amplification of the libraries took two PCR steps, and the second step added a second sample barcode plus Illumina TruSeq adapters. Sequencing of the libraries was done on an Illumina NovaSeq, producing 2 x 150 bp paired-end reads. As for the authors' bioinformatics: Reads were demultiplexed and collapsed into UMI-guided consensus sequences with migec v1.2.7. With mixcr v2.1.11, UMI consensuses were aligned to TRA and TRB V and J templates and assembled into clonotypes. A clonotype was counted as expanded or contracted only when both edgeR and NoisET called the clonotype significant, with the noise models trained on biological replicates. edgeR calls used a false discovery rate-adjusted p below 0.01 and a log2 fold-change threshold of 1. As an exploratory analysis of dynamics, max-normalized trajectories of the 1000 most abundant clonotypes were examined with PCA combined with hierarchical clustering. The CD4 or CD8 phenotype of responding clones was assigned using the separately sequenced CD4+ and CD8+ repertoires. TCRdb trimmed public reads at Q25 via fastp, called clones via MiXCR and kept in-frame beta chains. For every CDR3 protein sequence, its rows merge into one entry that carries the most common genes and DNA. These V and J calls originate from TCRdb's pipeline instead of the authors' own analysis. Counted in this sample were 220,000 or so distinct CDR3 sequences; roughly 10% of them appeared once. 3% to 4% of the sample is taken by the ten largest.

Note on this clonotype: Its antigen is unknown. Per-base qualities were not stored, and no clone one base away is much larger.

The CDR3 spans 11 residues, from the cysteine through the phenylalanine. This entry keeps only the CDR3 DNA: 33 bases, framed from base 1. V sheds 2 bases and J sheds 10 bases, leaving 6 bases between their ends. Ficoll-Paque density gradient centrifugation was the method used to isolate PBMCs. The chain was built from TRBV12-3 or TRBV12-4 and TRBJ1-3, with no confident D gene call. The source is a man between 18 and 35 years old who had mild COVID-19 (a few samples of this study predate the infection). The sample titles of this study are shuffled in the database, so cell type and time point are left out; the donor was told from shared clones. Sequenced material: PBMCs or a T cell subset sorted from them (not recorded which). The CDR3 loop reads CASSLSLTIYF. At the DNA level, the sequence is TGTGCCAGCAGTTTAAGTCTTACCATATATTTT.